One sample yielded the 31 T cell receptor beta chains listed below, sequenced in a study of cytomegalovirus exposure and HLA in healthy donors. A multiplex PCR was run with 60 Vbeta primers and 13 Jbeta primers. Clones were sequenced by immunoSEQ multiplex PCR, and TCRdb holds only the in-frame ones, with some missing. Of approximately 170,000 clones listed, over 70% were seen once; the top ten hold 1.6%. Material: PBMCs. These receptor sequences come from a woman aged 18-30 years in good health and CMV-seronegative.

V is TRBV7-2 and J is TRBJ1-5; D may be TRBD1 (5 bases). This CDR3 region has 13 residues. Looked up from germline, CDR1 is SGHTA and CDR2 is FQGNSA. Trimming pared 5 bases from V and 5 bases from J, leaving 10 bases between. CDR3 protein: CASSPKGDQPQHF. The CDR3 DNA reads as TGTGCCAGCAGCCCGAAAGGGGATCAGCCCCAGCATTTT.

The chain is built from TRBV18 and TRBJ1-1; D remains ambiguous. V was clipped by 3 bases and J by 8 bases, with 10 bases between them. Germline V gene sequence: CDR1 KGHSH, CDR2 LQKENI. The CDR3 loop spans 12 amino acids. CDR3 loop: CASSPDLPEAFF. In nucleotides, the CDR3 is TGTGCCAGCTCACCCGACTTACCCGAAGCTTTCTTT.

This clone was recorded a few times. CDR3 DNA sequence: TGTGCCAGCAGTCGACAGGGAGAAAATTCACCCCTCCACTTT. This translates into CASSRQGENSPLHF. The gene calls are TRBV6-5 and TRBJ1-6, with 7 nucleotides matching TRBD1. This CDR3 region has 14 residues. Germline V CDR1 and CDR2: MNHEY, SVGAGI. V gave up 5 bases and J gave up 7 bases; unmatched junction bases: 5.

This chain uses TRBV29-1 with TRBJ2-1; the D gene is possibly TRBD2 (5 bases). CDR1 is SQVTM, CDR2 ANQGSEA, per germline. V shed 6 bases and J shed 7 bases, with 13 bases lying between them. This CDR3 contains 12 residues. The CDR3 loop is CSVRDGVNEQFF. The CDR3 DNA reads as TGCAGCGTACGAGACGGGGTGAATGAGCAGTTCTTC.

The chain has TRBV9 and TRBJ2-3, with a weak D call TRBD2 (6 bases). This CDR3 is 18 amino acids long. CDR1 and CDR2 (germline): SGDLS, YYNGEE. Deletions cut 4 bases from V and 5 bases from J, with 26 bases between. CDR3: CASSPNHGGEFTIDTQYF. The DNA of the CDR3 is TGTGCCAGCAGCCCCAACCACGGAGGGGAGTTTACAATAGATACGCAGTATTTT.

The CDR3 coding sequence is TGTGCCAGCAGTGAACGGGGGGTCACTAATGAAAAACTGTTTTTT. As protein: CASSERGVTNEKLFF. The chain is built from TRBV25-1 and TRBJ1-4; D might be TRBD1 (5 bases). Germline V gene data show CDR1 as MGHDK and CDR2 as SYGVNS. The germline V and J ends were trimmed by 2 bases and 2 bases, with 9 bases remaining between them. The CDR3 totals 15 residues.

This rearrangement joins TRBV2 to TRBJ1-5; D remains ambiguous. Trimming took off 9 bases at V and 0 bases at J, with 27 bases between the two ends. Germline assignment: CDR1 SNHLY and CDR2 FYNNEI. The CDR3 totals 19 residues. The CDR3 protein is CASGSRMKTTPNSNQPQHF. The DNA for the CDR3 is TGTGCCAGTGGGTCTAGGATGAAAACCACCCCAAATAGCAATCAGCCCCAGCATTTT.

This rearrangement joins TRBV19 to TRBJ2-7, with D possibly matching TRBD1 (6 bases). The CDR3 contains 12 residues. The ends were cut back, 4 bases at V and 12 bases at J, with 16 bases in the middle. Germline values: CDR1 LNHDA, CDR2 SQIVND (reference sequence). For the CDR3, the DNA is TGTGCCAGTAGTAGCACGAAGGGACATCCGTACTTC. Translation: CASSSTKGHPYF.

In this sample, this clone turned up once. This rearrangement joins TRBV19 to TRBJ1-1; possibly TRBD1 for D (5 bases). This CDR3 is 12 amino acids long. V dropped 1 base and J dropped 11 bases, with 11 bases sitting between them. Germline V gives CDR1 LNHDA, CDR2 SQIVND (reference sequence). The CDR3 sequence: CASSIGRTWAFF. The CDR3 DNA reads TGTGCCAGTAGTATAGGAAGGACATGGGCTTTCTTT.

This chain's CDR3 is CASSAVDYEQYF. The CDR3 bases are TGTGCCAGCAGCGCGGTAGACTACGAGCAGTACTTC. The V gene is TRBV11-2, the J gene TRBJ2-7, with D hard to call. V gave up 5 bases and J gave up 3 bases, with 8 bases separating them. Germline V gives CDR1 SGHAT, CDR2 FQNNGV. CDR3 size: 12 residues.

The chain employs TRBV12-5 and TRBJ2-1; D remains unclear. Germline V gene data show CDR1 as LGHNT and CDR2 as FRNRAP. V was cut by 6 bases and J by 7 bases, with 16 bases left in between. The CDR3 totals 14 residues. CDR3 loop: CASGTGSQWNEQFF. In DNA, the CDR3 is TGTGCTAGTGGAACCGGGTCTCAATGGAATGAGCAGTTCTTC.

The chain links TRBV19 to TRBJ2-7; 9 bases line up with TRBD1. The CDR3 is 14 amino acids. The V segment lost 2 bases and the J segment 3 bases; nucleotides outside the gene matches: 2. Germline V gives CDR1 LNHDA, CDR2 SQIVND (reference sequence). CDR3 bases: TGTGCCAGTAGTATAAGGGACAGGGACTACGAGCAGTACTTC. This translates into CASSIRDRDYEQYF.

The rearrangement joins TRBV5-1 to TRBJ1-2; no definite D call. Looked up from germline, CDR1 is SGHRS and CDR2 is YFSETQ. Trimming removed 0 bases at V and 8 bases at J, with 11 bases between. There are 13 residues in the CDR3. The CDR3 reads CASSLEEAEGYTF. CDR3 sequence (DNA): TGCGCCAGCAGCTTGGAGGAAGCGGAGGGCTACACCTTC. Full variable domain (rest looked up from reference TRBV5-1 and TRBJ1-2): KAGVTQTPRYLIKTRGQQVTLSCSPISGHRSVSWYQQTPGQGLQFLFEYFSETQRNKGNFPGRFSGRQFSNSRSEMNVSTLELGDSALYLCASSLEEAEGYTFGSGTRLTVV.

This clone has only one observation. The chain uses TRBV5-6 and TRBJ2-5; D might be TRBD1 (7 bases). The CDR3 runs 13 residues. From germline, CDR1 is SGHDT and CDR2 YYEEEE. Trimming shortened V by 2 bases and J by 3 bases, and 8 bases separated the two germline ends. The CDR3 nucleotides read TGTGCCAGCAGCTTCAGGGGGGAAGAGACCCAGTACTTC. Its translation is CASSFRGEETQYF.

The J gene is TRBJ1-5, the V gene TRBV28; D is uncertain. The ends were cut back, 6 bases at V and 7 bases at J, with 22 bases in the middle. The CDR3 sequence is 16 residues long. Germline V gives CDR1 MDHEN, CDR2 SYDVKM. The CDR3 reads CASRTQVGRAGQPQHF. In nucleotides, the CDR3 is TGTGCCAGCAGAACCCAGGTGGGGAGGGCGGGCCAGCCCCAGCATTTT.

The table lists this clone with a count of one. The V and J genes are TRBV28 and TRBJ2-7; a weak D match, TRBD1 (5 bases). V dropped 8 bases and J dropped 2 bases, with 19 bases sitting between them. Germline V CDR1 and CDR2: MDHEN, SYDVKM. The CDR3 is 15 amino acids. In nucleotides, the CDR3 is TGTGCCAGCCGGGCCTTAAACAGGAACACCTACGAGCAGTACTTC. Translating it yields CASRALNRNTYEQYF.

In nucleotides, the CDR3 is TGTGCCAGCAGTTCTTACAGAGAACGGTTTAACTATGGCTACACCTTC. Its protein is CASSSYRERFNYGYTF. This chain connects TRBV7-2 to TRBJ1-2; no firm D call. The CDR3 contains 16 residues. Germline assignment: CDR1 SGHTA and CDR2 FQGNSA. Trimming left V 6 bases short and J 1 base short, with 18 bases between.

The J gene is TRBJ2-5, the V gene TRBV14; D is unresolved. Germline assignment: CDR1 SGHDN and CDR2 FVKESK. The CDR3 extends over 12 amino acids. Trimming took off 1 base at V and 8 bases at J, with 8 bases between the two ends. In DNA form, the CDR3 reads TGTGCCAGCAGCCAAGCTCGGGTAACCCAGTACTTC. It yields the protein CASSQARVTQYF. The whole variable domain, filled in from reference TRBV14 and TRBJ2-5, reads EAGVTQFPSHSVIEKGQTVTLRCDPISGHDNLYWYRRVMGKEIKFLLHFVKESKQDESGMPNNRFLAERTGGTYSTLKVQPAELEDSGVYFCASSQARVTQYFGPGTRLLVL.

As DNA, the CDR3 is TGTGCCAGCAGCCAAGGGACTAGGGGGGAGCAGTACTTC. This gives the protein CASSQGTRGEQYF. This chain uses TRBV14 with TRBJ2-7; D is possibly TRBD2 (7 bases). Germline V gives CDR1 SGHDN, CDR2 FVKESK. The V end was cut by 1 base, the J end by 7 bases, with 11 bases between. The CDR3 extends over 13 amino acids.

In this sample, this clone turned up a few times. This rearrangement joins TRBV9 to TRBJ1-1, with D possibly matching TRBD1 (5 bases). The germline V gene encodes CDR1 SGDLS and CDR2 YYNGEE. This CDR3 has 13 residues. The V gene lost 0 bases and the J gene lost 3 bases, with 6 bases spanning the gap. CDR3 protein: CASSVGGDTEAFF. CDR3 sequence (DNA): TGTGCCAGCAGCGTAGGGGGGGACACTGAAGCTTTCTTT. Based on the CDR3 plus reference TRBV9 and TRBJ1-1, the full variable domain is DSGVTQTPKHLITATGQRVTLRCSPRSGDLSVYWYQQSLDQGLQFLIQYYNGEERAKGNILERFSAQQFPDLHSELNLSSLELGDSALYFCASSVGGDTEAFFGQGTRLTVV.

The rearrangement links TRBV15 to TRBJ2-1, with 8 bases fitting TRBD2. CDR1 LNHNV and CDR2 YYDKDF come from the germline V gene (reference sequence). J was trimmed by 6 bases and V by 2 bases; bases with no gene match: 9. The CDR3 is made up of 16 amino acids. The CDR3 region has the DNA TGTGCCACCAGCAGATACACCGGGACTAGGCCCAATGAGCAGTTCTTC. This sequence encodes CATSRYTGTRPNEQFF. The variable domain in full, with the rest retrieved from reference TRBV15 and TRBJ2-1, is DAMVIQNPRYQVTQFGKPVTLSCSQTLNHNVMYWYQQKSSQAPKLLFHYYDKDFNNEADTPDNFQSRRPNTSFCFLDIRSPGLGDTAMYLCATSRYTGTRPNEQFFGPGTRLTVL.

This clone was picked up a small number of times. As DNA, the CDR3 is TGTGCCAGCAGTCTGGGAGGGGGCTATGGCTACACCTTC. It translates to CASSLGGGYGYTF. The genes are TRBV2 and TRBJ1-2; possible D gene TRBD1, 6 bases. The CDR3 length is 13 residues. V was cut by 5 bases and J by 4 bases, with 11 bases left in between. From germline, CDR1 is SNHLY and CDR2 FYNNEI.

This sequence joins TRBV5-6 and TRBJ2-1, with 7 positions matching TRBD2. Germline trimming cut 0 bases from V and 7 bases from J; bases unmatched to any gene: 7. Germline loops: CDR1 SGHDT, CDR2 YYEEEE. The CDR3 spans 15 residues. Written as DNA, the CDR3 is TGTGCCAGCAGCTTGGAAAGGGGAGGGTTAAATGAGCAGTTCTTC. As protein: CASSLERGGLNEQFF. Full variable domain (remainder filled in from reference TRBV5-6 and TRBJ2-1): DAGVTQSPTHLIKTRGQQVTLRCSPKSGHDTVSWYQQALGQGPQFIFQYYEEEERQRGNFPDRFSGHQFPNYSSELNVNALLLGDSALYLCASSLERGGLNEQFFGPGTRLTVL.

The genes are TRBV7-8 and TRBJ2-7, with D possibly matching TRBD1 (6 bases). Germline V gene data show CDR1 as SGHVS and CDR2 as FQNEAQ. The CDR3 is 16 residues long. The V gene lost 2 bases and the J gene lost 6 bases, with 20 bases spanning the gap. CDR3 DNA sequence: TGTGCCAGCAGCTTATACCTAACAGGGACCCCACGCGAGCAGTACTTC. This gives the protein CASSLYLTGTPREQYF. The whole variable domain, filled in from reference TRBV7-8 and TRBJ2-7, reads GAGVSQSPRYKVAKRGQDVALRCDPISGHVSLFWYQQALGQGPEFLTYFQNEAQLDKSGLPSDRFFAERPEGSVSTLKIQRTQQEDSAVYLCASSLYLTGTPREQYFGPGTRLTVT.

The V gene is TRBV5-6, the J gene TRBJ2-7, with D hard to call. V was trimmed by 0 bases and J by 0 bases, leaving 7 bases between them. In germline, CDR1 is SGHDT, CDR2 YYEEEE. This CDR3 has 14 amino acids. CDR3 residues: CASSLAPSSYEQYF. DNA for the CDR3: TGTGCCAGCAGCTTGGCACCGAGCTCCTACGAGCAGTACTTC.

J is TRBJ2-5 and V is TRBV9; 7 positions match TRBD1. Germline assignment: CDR1 SGDLS and CDR2 YYNGEE. J was trimmed by 4 bases and V by 0 bases; bases with no gene match: 6. This CDR3 contains 15 residues. As DNA, the CDR3 is TGTGCCAGCAGCGTAGGTCAGGGGGTAGGAGAGACCCAGTACTTC. Its translation: CASSVGQGVGETQYF.

V gene TRBV15 combines with J gene TRBJ2-7; D is ambiguous. The germline V and J ends were trimmed by 1 base and 0 bases, with 10 bases remaining between them. CDR1 is LNHNV and CDR2 is YYDKDF in the germline V gene (reference sequence). This CDR3 is built from 15 residues. The CDR3 loop reads CATSRVQFSSYEQYF. Here the CDR3 DNA reads TGTGCCACCAGCAGAGTACAGTTTAGCTCCTACGAGCAGTACTTC.

This sequence joins TRBV7-2 and TRBJ2-5; perhaps TRBD1 as D (6 bases). The germline V and J ends were trimmed by 2 bases and 3 bases, with 10 bases remaining between them. In germline, CDR1 is SGHTA, CDR2 FQGNSA. The CDR3 length is 14 residues. This CDR3 reads CASSLFRTEETQYF. The DNA for the CDR3 is TGTGCCAGCAGCTTATTTAGGACAGAAGAGACCCAGTACTTC.

The chain is built from TRBV30 and TRBJ1-2; TRBD1 is a possible D gene (6 bases). Between the trimmed V and J ends, which lost 2 bases and 1 base, there was a span of 11 bases. Germline-derived CDR1 and CDR2 are GTSNPN and SVGIG (reference sequence). CDR3 length: 14 residues. The CDR3 DNA sequence: TGTGCCTGGAGTTGGTTAGGGGGTAACTATGGCTACACCTTC. It codes for CAWSWLGGNYGYTF.

The chain links TRBV19 to TRBJ2-2; 10 nucleotides align to TRBD2. Germline V gene sequence: CDR1 LNHDA, CDR2 SQIVND (reference sequence). J was trimmed by 4 bases and V by 3 bases; bases with no gene match: 8. This CDR3 region has 17 residues. CDR3 region: CASSIERGGRVTGELFF. The CDR3 nucleotides are TGTGCCAGTAGTATTGAGCGGGGGGGCCGCGTCACCGGGGAGCTGTTTTTT.

This chain joins TRBV7-2 and TRBJ1-1, with a tentative D call TRBD1 (5 bases). The germline V gene encodes CDR1 SGHTA and CDR2 FQGNSA. This CDR3 region has 13 residues. V dropped 1 base and J dropped 8 bases, with 11 bases sitting between them. DNA for the CDR3: TGTGCCAGCAGCTTAGGCCGGGACTTGGAAGCTTTCTTT. Translation: CASSLGRDLEAFF.